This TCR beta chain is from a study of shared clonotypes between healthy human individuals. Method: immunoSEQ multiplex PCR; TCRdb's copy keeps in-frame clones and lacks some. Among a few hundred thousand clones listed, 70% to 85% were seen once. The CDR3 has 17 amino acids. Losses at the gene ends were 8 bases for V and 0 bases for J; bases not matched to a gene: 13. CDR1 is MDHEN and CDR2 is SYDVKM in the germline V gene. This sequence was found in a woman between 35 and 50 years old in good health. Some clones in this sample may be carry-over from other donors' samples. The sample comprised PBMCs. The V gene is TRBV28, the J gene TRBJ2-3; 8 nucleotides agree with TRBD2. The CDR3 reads CASPPPVAGTSTDTQYF. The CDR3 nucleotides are TGTGCCAGCCCACCTCCAGTAGCGGGAACGAGCACAGATACGCAGTATTTT.